The 27 T cell receptor beta chains below were found in one sample sequenced in a study of blood T cell repertoires in COVID-19 (dated by TCRdb to about 2020). Library method: the immunoSEQ multiplex PCR assay. TCRdb limited this immuneACCESS table to in-frame rearrangements with V and J called. A share of clones is missing; checked studies link under half to unresolved V genes, and the rest is unexplained. This sample is represented by 130,000 to 150,000 clones; about four fifths of them were singletons. Of the sample, under 5.5% is held by the ten largest clones. Sequencing input: PBMCs or T cells enriched from blood (not recorded which). The receptor source for this set is a man aged 35 to 55 with acute COVID-19.

V and J are TRBV19 and TRBJ2-7, with TRBD2 identical over 14 bases. The CDR3 has 16 residues. V lost 7 bases to trimming and J lost 3 bases; unmatched junction nucleotides: 8. Germline CDR1 and CDR2: LNHDA and SQIVND (reference sequence). The CDR3 here is CASKKTSGGEDYEQYF. The CDR3 region has the DNA TGTGCCAGTAAGAAGACTAGCGGGGGGGAGGACTACGAGCAGTACTTC. The full variable domain, in which reference TRBV19 and TRBJ2-7 provide the parts outside the CDR3, is DGGITQSPKYLFRKEGQNVTLSCEQNLNHDAMYWYRQDPGQGLRLIYYSQIVNDFQKGDIAEGYSVSREKKESFPLTVTSAQKNPTAFYLCASKKTSGGEDYEQYFGPGTRLTVT.

The gene calls are TRBV7-2 and TRBJ1-2; tentatively, D is TRBD1 (5 bases). Germline CDR1 SGHTA, CDR2 FQGNSA. This CDR3 comprises 15 residues. V lost 2 bases to trimming and J lost 2 bases, with 12 bases between them. This CDR3 reads CASSLSGDKNYGYTF. The CDR3 region has the DNA TGTGCCAGCAGCTTATCGGGGGATAAAAACTATGGCTACACCTTC.

This chain joins TRBV5-6 and TRBJ2-1; 7 nucleotides line up with TRBD1. Germline V gene sequence: CDR1 SGHDT, CDR2 YYEEEE. The CDR3 is 15 amino acids. V was clipped by 3 bases and J by 4 bases; unmatched bases: 7. The chain's CDR3 is CASSSPWGQYNEQFF. The CDR3 DNA is TGTGCCAGCAGCTCTCCGTGGGGACAGTACAATGAGCAGTTCTTC. Looking up the rest from reference TRBV5-6 and TRBJ2-1 gives the full variable domain: DAGVTQSPTHLIKTRGQQVTLRCSPKSGHDTVSWYQQALGQGPQFIFQYYEEEERQRGNFPDRFSGHQFPNYSSELNVNALLLGDSALYLCASSSPWGQYNEQFFGPGTRLTVL.

The count of this clone is one. V gene TRBV13 combines with J gene TRBJ2-1; D gene unclear. This CDR3 has 13 amino acids. In germline, CDR1 is PRHDT, CDR2 FYEKMQ (reference sequence). V was trimmed by 5 bases and J by 6 bases, leaving 11 bases between them. In DNA, the CDR3 is TGTGCCAGCAGCCCTCTCGCGGTCAATGAGCAGTTCTTC. Amino acid sequence: CASSPLAVNEQFF.

The V gene is TRBV5-4, the J gene TRBJ1-6, with D possibly being TRBD1 (6 bases). Germline CDR1 is SGHNT and CDR2 is YYREEE (reference sequence). V was clipped by 5 bases and J by 7 bases, with 19 bases between them. This CDR3 contains 16 residues. Written as DNA, the CDR3 is TGTGCCAGCAGTCCTGGTCACGGAAGGGGGAATTCACCCCTCCACTTT. Its protein product is CASSPGHGRGNSPLHF.

This clone showed up just once. J is TRBJ2-1 and V is TRBV24-1; perhaps TRBD1 as D (5 bases). The CDR3 has 14 amino acids. V lost 2 bases and J lost 5, with 9 bases in between. Germline CDR1 reads KGHDR; CDR2 reads SFDVKD. The CDR3 DNA follows: TGTGCCACCAGTGATTCAGGGTTCAACAATGAGCAGTTCTTC. It encodes CATSDSGFNNEQFF.

The chain couples TRBV4-1 to TRBJ1-3, with D uncertain. The CDR3 totals 16 residues. The V gene's germline CDR1 is MGHRA and CDR2 YSYEKL. Trimming pared 6 bases from V and 2 bases from J, leaving 17 bases between. As DNA, the CDR3 is TGCGCCAGCAGAACCGATGGAACTAACACTGGAAACACCATATATTTT. It encodes CASRTDGTNTGNTIYF.

The J gene is TRBJ2-2, the V gene TRBV28, with 10 positions matching TRBD2. The CDR3 consists of 16 residues. CDR1 and CDR2 from the germline V gene are MDHEN and SYDVKM. Trimming cost V 6 bases and J 4 bases; bases outside gene matches: 8. CDR3 sequence: CASSSRGLATTGELFF. As DNA, the CDR3 is TGTGCCAGCAGCTCTAGGGGACTAGCGACCACCGGGGAGCTGTTTTTT.

V gene TRBV2 combines with J gene TRBJ2-7; 8 bases match TRBD1. The germline gives CDR1 SNHLY, CDR2 FYNNEI. V lost 4 bases, J lost 2 bases, and 4 bases stayed unmatched. This CDR3 region has 14 residues. The DNA of the CDR3 is TGTGCCAGCAGTGGGACAGGGCAGGCCTACGAGCAGTACTTC. Translated: CASSGTGQAYEQYF.

The V and J genes are TRBV27 and TRBJ1-5, with D perhaps matching TRBD1 (5 bases). This CDR3 contains 13 residues. V was cut by 2 bases and J by 11 bases, with 13 bases left in between. CDR1 MNHEY and CDR2 SMNVEV come from the germline V gene (reference sequence). Here the CDR3 DNA reads TGTGCCAGCAGTTTAGCGTGGGGGGTTGCCCAGCATTTT. Its translation is CASSLAWGVAQHF.

The chain carries TRBV10-1 and TRBJ2-2; TRBD2 agrees at 7 bases. The CDR3 is 15 residues long. Germline V gene lookup returns CDR1 WNHNN and CDR2 SYGVQD (reference sequence). The ends lost 3 bases at V and 3 bases at J; junction bases unmatched: 4. This CDR3 reads CASSDRGLHTGELFF. CDR3 DNA sequence: TGCGCCAGCAGTGATAGGGGACTACACACCGGGGAGCTGTTTTTT.

This chain connects TRBV4-2 to TRBJ2-1; perhaps TRBD2 as D (6 bases). CDR3 size: 15 residues. Trimming cost V 6 bases and J 7 bases, with 19 bases left between them. The V gene's germline CDR1 is LGHNA and CDR2 YNFKEQ. In nucleotides, the CDR3 is TGTGCCAGCAGGATCGCCTCGCGGGGAAGTAATGAGCAGTTCTTC. Encoded protein: CASRIASRGSNEQFF.

The V call is TRBV30, the J call TRBJ1-2; 7 positions match TRBD1. CDR3 length: 13 residues. Germline values: CDR1 GTSNPN, CDR2 SVGIG (reference sequence). Trimming removed 6 bases from V and 2 bases from J; junction bases left unmatched: 6. CDR3 sequence reads: CACSSGGNYGYTF. Written as DNA, the CDR3 is TGTGCCTGTAGCTCAGGGGGGAACTATGGCTACACCTTC.

The chain has TRBV16 and TRBJ1-4; a weak D match, TRBD1 (5 bases). Germline CDR1 KGHSY, CDR2 FQNENV. V was trimmed by 4 bases and J by 5 bases, leaving 11 bases between them. The CDR3 has 14 residues. In nucleotides, the CDR3 is TGTGCCAGCAGCCCTGGGGCCTTGAATGAAAAACTGTTTTTT. Its protein is CASSPGALNEKLFF.

The J gene is TRBJ1-3, the V gene TRBV30; D uncertain. V gave up 5 bases and J gave up 0 bases, with 11 bases separating them. The germline gives CDR1 GTSNPN, CDR2 SVGIG (reference sequence). The CDR3 runs 14 residues. Here the CDR3 reads CAWGRGDSGNTIYF. CDR3 DNA sequence: TGTGCCTGGGGACGAGGTGACTCTGGAAACACCATATATTTT.

The chain carries TRBV3-1 (or the pseudogene TRBV3-2) and TRBJ1-1; 7 nucleotides align to TRBD1. V lost 4 bases and J lost 0; bases outside the gene matches: 8. CDR1 LGHDT and CDR2 YNNKEL come from the germline V gene (reference sequence). This CDR3 contains 16 residues. This chain's CDR3 is CASSPGRGQMNTEAFF. As DNA, the CDR3 is TGTGCCAGCAGCCCCGGGCGGGGACAGATGAACACTGAAGCTTTCTTT.

This rearrangement joins TRBV5-1 to TRBJ2-3; D perhaps matches TRBD2 (6 bases). The germline gives CDR1 SGHRS, CDR2 YFSETQ. With 0 bases removed from V and 2 bases from J, the gap between germline ends came to 13 bases. The CDR3 is 16 residues long. The CDR3 loop reads CASSLELAGHTDTQYF. The CDR3 nucleotides read TGCGCCAGCAGCTTGGAACTAGCAGGGCACACAGATACGCAGTATTTT.

J is TRBJ1-2 and V is TRBV9; 8 bases align to TRBD1. The CDR3 is made up of 16 amino acids. Germline-derived CDR1 and CDR2 are SGDLS and YYNGEE. The ends lost 0 bases at V and 9 bases at J; junction bases unmatched: 13. In DNA form, the CDR3 reads TGTGCCAGCAGCGTAGAGGCAGGGGGCTCCGTCGGTAGCTACACCTTC. Protein: CASSVEAGGSVGSYTF.

The rearrangement joins TRBV18 to TRBJ2-3, with 8 bases matching TRBD2. CDR3 length: 15 amino acids. The germline V gene encodes CDR1 KGHSH and CDR2 LQKENI. The V gene end was trimmed by 1 base and the J gene end by 2 bases; junction bases not matched to a gene: 2. In nucleotides, the CDR3 is TGTGCCAGCTCACCACTAGCGGGGCCCACAGATACGCAGTATTTT. Its protein product is CASSPLAGPTDTQYF.

CDR3 residues: CASSSGFSGNTIYF. The CDR3 nucleotides are TGTGCCAGCAGCTCCGGGTTCTCTGGAAACACCATATATTTT. The genes are TRBV7-2 and TRBJ1-3; D not resolved. V was trimmed by 4 bases and J by 0 bases, leaving 7 bases between them. This CDR3 has 14 amino acids. From germline, CDR1 is SGHTA and CDR2 FQGNSA.

This clone was counted only a few times. This rearrangement joins TRBV28 to TRBJ1-5; 9 nucleotides match TRBD1. Germline V CDR1 and CDR2: MDHEN, SYDVKM. Losses at the gene ends were 7 bases for V and 7 bases for J; bases not matched to a gene: 11. The CDR3 runs 15 residues. The CDR3 DNA reads TGTGCCAGCAACTCGGACAGGGGTTTGGGGCAGCCCCAGCATTTT. This gives the protein CASNSDRGLGQPQHF.

This clone has just a few counts. V gene TRBV10-1 combines with J gene TRBJ1-2; TRBD1 matches 7 bases. The germline V gene encodes CDR1 WNHNN and CDR2 SYGVQD (reference sequence). The CDR3 totals 18 residues. With V trimmed by 2 bases and J by 0 bases, 12 bases remained unmatched. Here the CDR3 DNA reads TGCGCCAGCAGTGAGAACACAGGGGCCCCCCCAGCTAACTATGGCTACACCTTC. It encodes CASSENTGAPPANYGYTF.

V is TRBV7-9 and J is TRBJ2-5; 7 nucleotides agree with TRBD1. The CDR3 is made up of 15 amino acids. With V trimmed by 6 bases and J by 5 bases, 12 bases remained unmatched. The germline gives CDR1 SEHNR, CDR2 FQNEAQ (reference sequence). In DNA, the CDR3 is TGTGCCAGCAGTTTCTTCGACAGGGTAGGGGAGACCCAGTACTTC. This encodes CASSFFDRVGETQYF. Complete variable domain (other parts from reference TRBV7-9 and TRBJ2-5): DTGVSQNPRHKITKRGQNVTFRCDPISEHNRLYWYRQTLGQGPEFLTYFQNEAQLEKSRLLSDRFSAERPKGSFSTLEIQRTEQGDSAMYLCASSFFDRVGETQYFGPGTRLLVL.

The chain has TRBV5-1 and TRBJ1-1; D may be TRBD1 (6 bases). Germline assignment: CDR1 SGHRS and CDR2 YFSETQ. Deletions cut 0 bases from V and 5 bases from J, with 8 bases between. The CDR3 is 13 residues long. CDR3 nucleotide sequence: TGCGCCAGCAGCTTGGACAGGGTAACTGAAGCTTTCTTT. Its translation is CASSLDRVTEAFF.

The chain links TRBV4-2 to TRBJ2-1; the match to TRBD2 covers 8 bases. Trimming at V came to 1 base and at J to 7 bases, leaving 3 bases not matched to a gene. This CDR3 is 14 amino acids long. Germline V gives CDR1 LGHNA, CDR2 YNFKEQ. The CDR3 sequence: CASSQAGGDNEQFF. The CDR3, as DNA: TGTGCCAGCAGCCAAGCGGGGGGGGATAATGAGCAGTTCTTC.

This sequence joins TRBV24-1 and TRBJ1-1, with D unresolved. Germline-derived CDR1 and CDR2 are KGHDR and SFDVKD. This CDR3 has 13 amino acids. V was shortened by 0 bases and J by 3 bases, with 4 bases between the two germline ends. CDR3 protein: CATSDLGDTEAFF. The CDR3 DNA is TGTGCCACCAGTGATTTGGGAGACACTGAAGCTTTCTTT.

The rearrangement uses TRBV11-2 and TRBJ2-7, with D possibly matching TRBD2 (6 bases). Trimming shortened V by 8 bases and J by 2 bases, and 16 bases separated the two germline ends. The CDR3 covers 14 residues. In germline, CDR1 is SGHAT, CDR2 FQNNGV. CDR3 DNA sequence: TGTGCCAGCGGGGAGGCAGGCAAAGCCTACGAGCAGTACTTC. This gives the protein CASGEAGKAYEQYF. Supplemented by reference TRBV11-2 and TRBJ2-7, the full variable domain reads EAGVAQSPRYKIIEKRQSVAFWCNPISGHATLYWYQQILGQGPKLLIQFQNNGVVDDSQLPKDRFSAERLKGVDSTLKIQPAKLEDSAVYLCASGEAGKAYEQYFGPGTRLTVT.